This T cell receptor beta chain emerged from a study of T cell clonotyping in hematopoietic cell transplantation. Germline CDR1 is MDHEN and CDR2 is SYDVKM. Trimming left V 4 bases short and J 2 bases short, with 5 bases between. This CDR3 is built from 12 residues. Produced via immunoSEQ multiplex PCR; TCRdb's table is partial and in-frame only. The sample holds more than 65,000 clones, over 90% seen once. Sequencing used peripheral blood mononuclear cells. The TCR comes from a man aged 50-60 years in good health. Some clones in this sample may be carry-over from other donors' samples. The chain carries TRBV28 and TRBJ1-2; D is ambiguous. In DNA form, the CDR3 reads TGTGCCAGCAGTTGGCAGAACTATGGCTACACCTTC. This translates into CASSWQNYGYTF.